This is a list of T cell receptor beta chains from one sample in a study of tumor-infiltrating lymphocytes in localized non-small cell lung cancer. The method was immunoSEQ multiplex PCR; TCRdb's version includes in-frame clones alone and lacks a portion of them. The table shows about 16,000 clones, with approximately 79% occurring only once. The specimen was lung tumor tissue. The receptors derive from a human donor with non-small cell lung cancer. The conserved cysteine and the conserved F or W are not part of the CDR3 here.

cdr3_aa: ASSQDWTSGRGTDTQY
v_call: TRBV4-1
j_call: TRBJ2-3

cdr3_aa: SVEAGPYEQY
v_call: TRBV29-1
j_call: TRBJ2-7

cdr3_aa: ASSPAGSSYNEQF
v_call: TRBV4-1
j_call: TRBJ2-1

cdr3_aa: ASSLHGLPTDTQY
v_call: TRBV5-4
j_call: TRBJ2-3

cdr3_aa: ASSLGGMSGGPSWNEQF
v_call: TRBV11-2
j_call: TRBJ2-1

cdr3_aa: ASSEARGGGTDTQY
v_call: TRBV2
j_call: TRBJ2-3

cdr3_aa: SVEDRGREAHEQY
v_call: TRBV29-1
j_call: TRBJ2-7

cdr3_aa: ASSGLLGGGQPQH
v_call: TRBV7-2
j_call: TRBJ1-5

cdr3_aa: ASSQRSWEKLF
v_call: TRBV14
j_call: TRBJ1-4

cdr3_aa: ASSLVGSRAPQY
v_call: TRBV5-4
j_call: TRBJ2-3

cdr3_aa: ASSGRDPGNTIY
v_call: TRBV6-5
j_call: TRBJ1-3

cdr3_aa: ASSRPQSYEQY
v_call: TRBV5-6
j_call: TRBJ2-7

cdr3_aa: ASIQGSTDKTQY
v_call: TRBV6-1
j_call: TRBJ2-3

cdr3_aa: ASSYRGRNQPQH
v_call: TRBV6-5
j_call: TRBJ1-5

cdr3_aa: ASSYSTASYEQY
v_call: TRBV6-6
j_call: TRBJ2-7

cdr3_aa: ASSLATREF
v_call: TRBV28
j_call: TRBJ2-1

cdr3_aa: ASGGGGSSTDTQY
v_call: TRBV6-5
j_call: TRBJ2-3

cdr3_aa: ASSTWGRDGNEKLF
v_call: TRBV7-9
j_call: TRBJ1-4

cdr3_aa: ASSWGGTEAF
v_call: TRBV5-4
j_call: TRBJ1-1

cdr3_aa: ASRGGDRGGTEAF
v_call: TRBV5-1
j_call: TRBJ1-1

cdr3_aa: ASSPLWWDGSYNEQF
v_call: TRBV28
j_call: TRBJ2-1

cdr3_aa: ASSVGGSLYNEQF
v_call: TRBV9
j_call: TRBJ2-1

cdr3_aa: ASSLRTRNNEQF
v_call: TRBV6-6
j_call: TRBJ2-1

cdr3_aa: ASSPAGDRVFNYGYT
v_call: TRBV27
j_call: TRBJ1-2

cdr3_aa: ASSVGQGYRYGYT
v_call: TRBV6-5
j_call: TRBJ1-2

cdr3_aa: ASSLIVTSETQY
v_call: TRBV7-9
j_call: TRBJ2-5

cdr3_aa: ASTSSDSSYNEQF
v_call: TRBV9
j_call: TRBJ2-1

cdr3_aa: SATYNEQF
v_call: TRBV20-1
j_call: TRBJ2-1

cdr3_aa: ASSLSVGGGYT
v_call: TRBV27
j_call: TRBJ1-2

cdr3_aa: ASSLRGGSADTQY
v_call: TRBV7-3
j_call: TRBJ2-3

cdr3_aa: ASSRDFHEQY
v_call: TRBV5-4
j_call: TRBJ2-7

cdr3_aa: ASSSLRTDTQY
v_call: TRBV7-2
j_call: TRBJ2-3

cdr3_aa: ASSRETQY
v_call: TRBV7-9
j_call: TRBJ2-5

cdr3_aa: ASRLARDPSKLF
v_call: TRBV12-2
j_call: TRBJ1-4

cdr3_aa: ASSRSSSLTGNNGYT
v_call: TRBV5-4
j_call: TRBJ1-2

cdr3_aa: ASSEGQGYTDTQY
v_call: TRBV25-1
j_call: TRBJ2-3

cdr3_aa: SATYGYT
v_call: TRBV20-1
j_call: TRBJ1-2

cdr3_aa: ASSQDINQPQH
v_call: TRBV4-1
j_call: TRBJ1-5

cdr3_aa: ASSAGTTSGGKETQY
v_call: TRBV9
j_call: TRBJ2-5